The entry that follows covers one T cell receptor beta chain sequence. The antigen it recognizes is unknown. No qualities accompany the bases; no much larger clone lies one base away. Unfractionated whole blood was collected in Tempus Blood RNA tubes, and total RNA was extracted from that blood. About 5 healthy volunteers acted as controls for TCR sequencing and had blood drawn at day 0, 2 weeks and 6 weeks. The CDR3 goes from the cysteine to the phenylalanine over 15 residues. Of all the DNA, just the CDR3 is kept, 45 bases in frame from base 1. V ends up 5 bases short and J 6 bases short, with an unmatched junction base count of 11. The germline V gene specifies WSHSY as CDR1 and SAAADI as CDR2. This entry is derived from a study of human T cells and chemical hapten exposure (dated by TCRdb to the early 2020s). Regarding the complete study: Libraries were combined into a pool for sequencing, and differences in TCR yield between samples came mainly from small differences in library volumes within the pool. The study tracked peripheral blood TCR repertoire changes in vivo during primary and secondary sensitization to the hapten diphenylcyclopropenone (DPC) in alopecia patients. What the authors observed across the whole study: Repeated subsampling changed both the strength of the expansion versus patch-test correlation and the threshold at which that correlation became significant. The number of TCRs above 1 in 1000 frequency did not change with DPC sensitization; there was no evidence of global repertoire structure alterations.

During library preparation, unique molecular identifiers were attached to individual cDNA molecules so that TCRs could be counted quantitatively and reproducibly. Both TCR alpha and TCR beta chains were sequenced from each blood RNA sample. The authors' analysis ran thus. Samples had a median of approximately 96,000 TCRs, with a range from about 23,224 to 750,000. V, J and CDR3 annotation of the TCR reads was performed with the Decombinator software suite. Every sample was subsampled to the same number of TCRs (28,000) for the PS versus PT1 abundance plots. TCRs were defined as expanded if absent before sensitization and observed at least eight times at the 2-week time point. TCRdb's own reprocessing of the public reads used fastp at Q25 and MiXCR and kept productive beta chains. All rows with the same CDR3 protein become a single entry with the most common DNA and genes. TCRdb's processing, not the study's, gives the V and J calls here. The sample table contains 100,000 to 150,000 distinct CDR3 sequences; only one count was recorded for about 8.9% of them. Of the sample, 1.2% to 1.5% falls within the top ten clones.

Sequencing was performed on whole blood. The chain uses TRBV10-2 and TRBJ2-3, and TRBD2 matches 7 of the central bases. The clonotype comes from a human donor in good health. Some clones in this sample may be carry-over from other donors' samples. Donor details come from another sample of the same person, matched by shared clones. The nucleotides are TGCGCCAGCAGTTCTATGGGGACTACGGGGGATACGCAGTATTTT. The resulting protein is CASSSMGTTGDTQYF.